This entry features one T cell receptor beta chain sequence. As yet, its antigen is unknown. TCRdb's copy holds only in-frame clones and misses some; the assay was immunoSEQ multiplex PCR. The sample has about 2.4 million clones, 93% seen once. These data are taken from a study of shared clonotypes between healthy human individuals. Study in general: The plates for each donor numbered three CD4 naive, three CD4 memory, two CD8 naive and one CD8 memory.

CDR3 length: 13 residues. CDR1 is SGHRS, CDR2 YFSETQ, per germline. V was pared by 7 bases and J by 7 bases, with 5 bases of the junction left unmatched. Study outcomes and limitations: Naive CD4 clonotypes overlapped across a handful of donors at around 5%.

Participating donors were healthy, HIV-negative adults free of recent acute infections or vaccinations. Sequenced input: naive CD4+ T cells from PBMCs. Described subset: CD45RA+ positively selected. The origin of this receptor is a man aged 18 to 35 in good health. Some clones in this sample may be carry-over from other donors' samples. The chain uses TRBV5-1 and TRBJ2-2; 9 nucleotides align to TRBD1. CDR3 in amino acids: CASRTGEHGELFF. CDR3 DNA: TGCGCCAGCCGGACAGGGGAGCACGGGGAGCTGTTTTTT. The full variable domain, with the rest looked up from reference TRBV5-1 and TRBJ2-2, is KAGVTQTPRYLIKTRGQQVTLSCSPISGHRSVSWYQQTPGQGLQFLFEYFSETQRNKGNFPGRFSGRQFSNSRSEMNVSTLELGDSALYLCASRTGEHGELFFGEGSRLTVL.